One sample yielded the 28 T cell receptor beta chains listed below, sequenced in a study of cytomegalovirus exposure and HLA in healthy donors. The primer mix had 60 Vbeta and 13 Jbeta primers. Libraries were prepared by immunoSEQ multiplex PCR; TCRdb keeps only in-frame clonotypes and omits some of them. The sample lists some 160,000 clones; around four fifths were seen once. The specimen was PBMCs. These receptors all stem from a woman under 30 in good health and CMV-seronegative.

The V gene is TRBV11-1, the J gene TRBJ1-1; D may be TRBD1 (5 bases). Trimming shortened V by 2 bases and J by 0 bases, and 10 bases separated the two germline ends. CDR1 SGHAT and CDR2 FQDESV come from the germline V gene (reference sequence). The CDR3 contains 15 residues. CDR3 sequence reads: CASSLRGTMNTEAFF. DNA of the CDR3: TGTGCCAGCAGCTTACGGGGGACCATGAACACTGAAGCTTTCTTT.

The chain is built from TRBV4-1 and TRBJ2-5; 11 bases match TRBD2. With V trimmed by 3 bases and J by 5 bases, 20 bases remained unmatched. Germline V gives CDR1 MGHRA, CDR2 YSYEKL. The CDR3 is made up of 20 amino acids. CDR3 region: CASSHYPRRTSGGPDETQYF. The CDR3 coding sequence is TGCGCCAGCAGCCACTACCCCCGGAGAACTAGCGGGGGCCCGGATGAGACCCAGTACTTC.

The gene calls are TRBV10-3 and TRBJ1-3, with D possibly TRBD1 on 6 matching bases. Germline CDR1 reads ENHRY; CDR2 reads SYGVKD. The CDR3 runs 13 residues. The V end lost 7 bases, the J end lost 2 bases, and 9 bases lay between the germline ends. As DNA, the CDR3 is TGTGCCATCACGGACAGTCCTGGAAACACCATATATTTT. It codes for CAITDSPGNTIYF.

The V gene is TRBV5-6, the J gene TRBJ1-1, with D tentatively TRBD1 (6 bases). V dropped 4 bases and J dropped 4 bases, with 11 bases sitting between them. The CDR3 runs to 13 residues. CDR1 SGHDT and CDR2 YYEEEE come from the germline V gene. CDR3 sequence reads: CASSPDRITEAFF. CDR3 DNA sequence: TGTGCCAGCAGCCCGGACAGAATCACTGAAGCTTTCTTT. The full variable domain, its missing parts supplied by reference TRBV5-6 and TRBJ1-1, is DAGVTQSPTHLIKTRGQQVTLRCSPKSGHDTVSWYQQALGQGPQFIFQYYEEEERQRGNFPDRFSGHQFPNYSSELNVNALLLGDSALYLCASSPDRITEAFFGQGTRLTVV.

This chain connects TRBV19 to TRBJ2-5, with D possibly being TRBD2 (6 bases). This CDR3 spans 13 amino acids. The ends were cut back, 7 bases at V and 13 bases at J, with 22 bases in the middle. Germline CDR1 is LNHDA and CDR2 is SQIVND (reference sequence). CDR3 sequence (DNA): TGTGCCAGTACCCGAAAGGGAGGATCCCGTAGGTACTTC. It yields the protein CASTRKGGSRRYF.

J is TRBJ2-2 and V is TRBV2; TRBD1 is a possible D gene (5 bases). V lost 6 bases, J lost 0 bases, and 5 bases lay in between. The CDR3 sequence is 13 residues long. CDR1 is SNHLY and CDR2 is FYNNEI in the germline V gene. CDR3 in amino acids: CASSRANTGELFF. CDR3 in DNA: TGTGCCAGCAGCAGGGCGAACACCGGGGAGCTGTTTTTT.

This chain joins TRBV2 and TRBJ1-5; D gene unclear. V shed 7 bases and J shed 5 bases, with 18 bases lying between them. Germline values: CDR1 SNHLY, CDR2 FYNNEI. This CDR3 has 15 amino acids. CDR3 sequence: CASKPDRGGDQPQHF. The CDR3, as DNA: TGTGCCAGCAAACCGGACCGGGGTGGAGATCAGCCCCAGCATTTT. Based on the CDR3 plus reference TRBV2 and TRBJ1-5, the full variable domain is EPEVTQTPSHQVTQMGQEVILRCVPISNHLYFYWYRQILGQKVEFLVSFYNNEISEKSEIFDDQFSVERPDGSNFTLKIRSTKLEDSAMYFCASKPDRGGDQPQHFGDGTRLSIL.

This clone was counted only a few times. The V and J genes are TRBV6-5 and TRBJ1-1, with D maybe TRBD1 (5 bases). V dropped 1 base and J dropped 2 bases, with 8 bases sitting between them. Germline assignment: CDR1 MNHEY and CDR2 SVGAGI. The length of the CDR3 is 14 residues. The CDR3 bases are TGTGCCAGCAGTTACTTTAGGGGAAACACTGAAGCTTTCTTT. This encodes CASSYFRGNTEAFF.

This clone was seen only once. This chain joins TRBV5-3 and TRBJ2-7, with 8 bases matching TRBD1. TRBV5-3 is filed as an ORF, its function uncertain. Unmatched junction bases numbered 9, after V lost 2 bases and J lost 2 bases. CDR3 length: 16 residues. CDR3 sequence reads: CARSFGDRTSPYEQYF. CDR3 coding DNA: TGTGCCAGAAGCTTTGGGGACAGGACCTCCCCCTACGAGCAGTACTTC.

The genes are TRBV5-1 and TRBJ2-3, with 9 bases matching TRBD1. The CDR3 totals 15 residues. Germline lookup yields CDR1 SGHRS and CDR2 YFSETQ. V was pared by 4 bases and J by 3 bases, with 6 bases of the junction left unmatched. The CDR3 region has the DNA TGCGCCAGCAGCCAAATGGGGACAGGGACAGATACGCAGTATTTT. The encoded protein is CASSQMGTGTDTQYF. Variable domain in full (rest from reference TRBV5-1 and TRBJ2-3): KAGVTQTPRYLIKTRGQQVTLSCSPISGHRSVSWYQQTPGQGLQFLFEYFSETQRNKGNFPGRFSGRQFSNSRSEMNVSTLELGDSALYLCASSQMGTGTDTQYFGPGTRLTVL.

This clone was found once. Because the CDR3's place on the DNA is in doubt, the DNA is left out and the CDR3 is given as listed by TCRdb. The V gene is TRBV6-5, the J gene TRBJ1-1; TRBD1, as called in the table, went unchecked against the DNA. Germline values: CDR1 MNHEY, CDR2 SVGAGI. Termini included, the CDR3 measures 15 amino acids. CDR3 region: CASSSSTGGKVEAFF.

The CDR3 DNA reads TGCAGCGTTGAATTTGACAGGACAAATGAAAAACTGTTTTTT. Translation: CSVEFDRTNEKLFF. The chain uses TRBV29-1 and TRBJ1-4; possibly TRBD1 for D (6 bases). CDR3 length: 14 residues. The V gene lost 2 bases and the J gene lost 5 bases, with 12 bases spanning the gap. The germline CDR1 and CDR2 sequences are SQVTM and ANQGSEA.

This rearrangement joins TRBV18 to TRBJ2-7; TRBD2 matches 11 bases. Germline CDR1 and CDR2: KGHSH and LQKENI. V lost 2 bases, J lost 2 bases, and 2 bases stayed unmatched. The CDR3 spans 15 residues. CDR3 nucleotides: TGTGCCAGCTCACCATCTAGCGGGGGGCCCTACGAGCAGTACTTC. Residues: CASSPSSGGPYEQYF. The whole variable domain, filled in from reference TRBV18 and TRBJ2-7, reads NAGVMQNPRHLVRRRGQEARLRCSPMKGHSHVYWYRQLPEEGLKFMVYLQKENIIDESGMPKERFSAEFPKEGPSILRIQQVVRGDSAAYFCASSPSSGGPYEQYFGPGTRLTVT.

This clone appeared a single time. This chain links TRBV5-1 with TRBJ1-6, with TRBD1 as a possible D gene (5 bases). Trimming stripped 0 bases from V and 6 bases from J, with 10 bases between. Germline V CDR1 and CDR2: SGHRS, YFSETQ. The CDR3 consists of 15 residues. The DNA for the CDR3 is TGCGCCAGCAGCTTGGAGGTCGGGGGTAATTCACCCCTCCACTTT. Amino acids: CASSLEVGGNSPLHF. The full variable domain, with the rest looked up from reference TRBV5-1 and TRBJ1-6, is KAGVTQTPRYLIKTRGQQVTLSCSPISGHRSVSWYQQTPGQGLQFLFEYFSETQRNKGNFPGRFSGRQFSNSRSEMNVSTLELGDSALYLCASSLEVGGNSPLHFGNGTRLTVT.

V and J are TRBV15 and TRBJ1-1; D is ambiguous. Trimming removed 0 bases at V and 1 base at J, with 9 bases between. CDR1 LNHNV and CDR2 YYDKDF come from the germline V gene (reference sequence). There are 15 residues in the CDR3. CDR3 sequence: CATSRDTSENTEAFF. Here the CDR3 DNA reads TGTGCCACCAGCAGAGATACCAGCGAGAACACTGAAGCTTTCTTT. Variable domain in full (rest from reference TRBV15 and TRBJ1-1): DAMVIQNPRYQVTQFGKPVTLSCSQTLNHNVMYWYQQKSSQAPKLLFHYYDKDFNNEADTPDNFQSRRPNTSFCFLDIRSPGLGDTAMYLCATSRDTSENTEAFFGQGTRLTVV.

V usage is TRBV2 and J usage is TRBJ1-1, with D perhaps TRBD1 (5 bases). V was cut by 4 bases and J by 4 bases, with 16 bases left in between. Looked up from germline, CDR1 is SNHLY and CDR2 is FYNNEI. The CDR3 totals 15 residues. CDR3 protein: CASSVIGGAATEAFF. In nucleotides, the CDR3 is TGTGCCAGCAGTGTGATCGGTGGGGCGGCCACTGAAGCTTTCTTT.

V and J are TRBV14 and TRBJ2-1; 8 nucleotides align to TRBD2. There are 13 residues in the CDR3. Germline CDR1 and CDR2: SGHDN and FVKESK. Germline trimming cut 7 bases from V and 8 bases from J; bases unmatched to any gene: 7. CDR3 nucleotides: TGTGCCAGCATGGAGGCTAGCGGGTATGAGCAGTTCTTC. The encoded protein is CASMEASGYEQFF.

This clone was seen a single time. The J gene is TRBJ1-2, the V gene TRBV7-9; 9 bases match TRBD1. The ends lost 4 bases at V and 7 bases at J; junction bases unmatched: 7. This CDR3 comprises 14 residues. Germline lookup yields CDR1 SEHNR and CDR2 FQNEAQ (reference sequence). The CDR3 DNA sequence: TGTGCCAGCAGCTCTGGGACAGGGTTGGGTGGCTACACCTTC. The encoded protein is CASSSGTGLGGYTF.

This clone was found a few times. The rearrangement links TRBV29-1 to TRBJ1-2; 11 bases match TRBD1. The CDR3 sequence is 16 residues long. The V segment lost 3 bases and the J segment 4 bases; nucleotides outside the gene matches: 10. Germline V gene sequence: CDR1 SQVTM, CDR2 ANQGSEA. The DNA of the CDR3 is TGCAGCGTTGACAATCTTCCGGGGACAGGGGGCTATGGCTACACCTTC. Protein product: CSVDNLPGTGGYGYTF.

Comments on this clone: The missing conserved phenylalanine or tryptophan at the end of this CDR3 makes a read error likely. The CDR3 loop is CATSWAGSPLHL. DNA of the CDR3: TGTGCCACCTCCTGGGCTGGATCACCCCTCCACCTT. The rearrangement joins TRBV28 to TRBJ1-6; D call uncertain. The CDR3 runs 12 residues. V dropped 10 bases and J dropped 10 bases, with 14 bases sitting between them. Germline loops: CDR1 MDHEN, CDR2 SYDVKM.

This rearrangement joins TRBV9 to TRBJ2-7, with 10 nucleotides matching TRBD1. Germline V gene sequence: CDR1 SGDLS, CDR2 YYNGEE. The CDR3 has 14 amino acids. With V trimmed by 5 bases and J by 6 bases, 8 bases remained unmatched. Here the CDR3 DNA reads TGTGCCAGCAGAAAGGGACAGGGGAGCGGCGAGCAGTACTTC. Its protein is CASRKGQGSGEQYF.

The chain uses TRBV9 and TRBJ2-1; no firm D call. The CDR3 runs to 14 residues. Trimming stripped 2 bases from V and 0 bases from J, with 6 bases between. Germline lookup yields CDR1 SGDLS and CDR2 YYNGEE. In nucleotides, the CDR3 is TGTGCCAGCAGCGTGGGCTTCTCCTACAATGAGCAGTTCTTC. Protein product: CASSVGFSYNEQFF.

This chain links TRBV9 with TRBJ2-5; 9 bases line up with TRBD2. CDR1 SGDLS and CDR2 YYNGEE come from the germline V gene. The junction had 15 bases not matched to a gene; V was cut back by 4 bases and J by 2 bases. The CDR3 has 18 residues. CDR3: CASSLRPSGAGNQETQYF. CDR3 nucleotides: TGTGCCAGCAGCCTCCGGCCTAGCGGGGCGGGTAATCAAGAGACCCAGTACTTC.

On this clone itself: The junction and the germline gene differ at one end; a read error may be behind it. The rearrangement joins TRBV5-6 to TRBJ1-1; perhaps TRBD1 as D (6 bases). This CDR3 has 13 residues. CDR1 and CDR2 (germline): SGHDT, YYEEEE. The CDR3 here is CASRTSWGGASSF. CDR3 nucleotide sequence: TGTGCCAGCCGAACCAGTTGGGGGGGGGCGTCCTCCTTT.

V and J are TRBV6-1 and TRBJ2-5; weak D call: TRBD2 (5 bases). Germline V gene data show CDR1 as MNHNS and CDR2 as SASEGT. The CDR3 has 11 amino acids. Trimming pared 3 bases from V and 7 bases from J, leaving 6 bases between. The CDR3 nucleotides are TGTGCCAGCAGTGACCGGGGGACCCAGTACTTC. Amino acids: CASSDRGTQYF.

CDR3 protein: CASSYGGAHQPQHF. DNA for the CDR3: TGTGCCAGCAGTTACGGGGGGGCTCATCAGCCCCAGCATTTT. The rearrangement links TRBV6-5 to TRBJ1-5, with D possibly matching TRBD1 (6 bases). The CDR3 is made up of 14 amino acids. Germline V CDR1 and CDR2: MNHEY, SVGAGI. Trimming removed 2 bases at V and 5 bases at J, with 10 bases between.

Only one count was recorded for this clone. The chain carries TRBV5-6 and TRBJ1-1; TRBD1 is a possible D gene (6 bases). The germline V gene encodes CDR1 SGHDT and CDR2 YYEEEE. V lost 4 bases, J lost 2 bases, and 18 bases lay in between. The CDR3 extends over 16 amino acids. The CDR3 DNA reads as TGTGCCAGCAGCAAGATACAGGGAATTGCAAACACTGAAGCTTTCTTT. Translated, it gives CASSKIQGIANTEAFF.

The gene calls are TRBV5-6 and TRBJ2-5; 8 bases are shared with TRBD2. Germline V gene lookup returns CDR1 SGHDT and CDR2 YYEEEE. The CDR3 is made up of 17 amino acids. After removal of 4 bases from V and 5 bases from J, the junction contained 16 bases not matched to a gene. The CDR3 DNA reads as TGTGCCAGCAGCCAACGGAGAACCGGGACTAGGGGGGAGACCCAGTACTTC. This sequence encodes CASSQRRTGTRGETQYF.